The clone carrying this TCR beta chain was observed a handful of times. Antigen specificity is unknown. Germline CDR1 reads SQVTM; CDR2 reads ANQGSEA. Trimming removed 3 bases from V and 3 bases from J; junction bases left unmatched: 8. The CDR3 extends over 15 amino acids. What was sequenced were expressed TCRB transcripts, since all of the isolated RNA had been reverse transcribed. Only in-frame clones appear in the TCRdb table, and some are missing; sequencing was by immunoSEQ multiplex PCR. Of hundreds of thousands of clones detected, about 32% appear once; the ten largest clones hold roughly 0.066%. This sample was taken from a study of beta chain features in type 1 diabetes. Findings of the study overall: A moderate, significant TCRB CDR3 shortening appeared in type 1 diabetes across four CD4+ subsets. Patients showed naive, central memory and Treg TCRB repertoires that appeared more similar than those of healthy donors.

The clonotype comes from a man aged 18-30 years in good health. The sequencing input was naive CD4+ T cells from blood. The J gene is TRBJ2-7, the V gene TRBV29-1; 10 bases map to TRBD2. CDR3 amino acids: CSVEKVASGSYEQYF. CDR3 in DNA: TGCAGCGTTGAGAAAGTGGCTAGCGGGAGCTACGAGCAGTACTTC.